Presented here are 23 T cell receptor beta chains from one specimen sequenced in a study of long-term antiretroviral therapy in people with HIV. Investigators performed immunoSEQ version v3.0 at survey level. Clones were sequenced by immunoSEQ multiplex PCR, and TCRdb holds only the in-frame ones, with some missing. The table shows about 17,000 clones, with 70% to 80% occurring only once. The input for sequencing was unsorted PBMCs, taken at the start of antiretroviral therapy. The source is a man aged 30-40 years with HIV.

V gene TRBV18 combines with J gene TRBJ1-1, with TRBD1 matching 8 bases. The J segment lost 1 base and the V segment lost 3 bases, leaving 4 bases of the junction unmatched. CDR1 is KGHSH, CDR2 LQKENI, per germline. The CDR3 has 15 amino acids. The CDR3 nucleotides read TGTGCCAGCTCACCTTGGACAGGGAAGAACACTGAAGCTTTCTTT. This gives the protein CASSPWTGKNTEAFF.

The chain recombines TRBV18 with TRBJ1-2; D might be TRBD1 (6 bases). Germline values: CDR1 KGHSH, CDR2 LQKENI. Trimming took 5 bases from V and 5 from J, leaving 6 bases between them. The CDR3 is 11 amino acids. The CDR3 spells CASSRGYGYTF. CDR3 in DNA: TGTGCCAGCTCAAGGGGGTATGGCTACACCTTC.

This clone was picked up a small number of times. Other DNA sequences of this sample code for an identical CDR3. V is TRBV7-9 and J is TRBJ2-7; 9 positions agree with TRBD2. The CDR3 contains 15 residues. Germline CDR1 and CDR2: SEHNR and FQNEAQ (reference sequence). V shed 5 bases, J shed 4 bases, and the junction held 9 bases outside the gene matches. CDR3 nucleotides: TGTGCCAGCAGCCCCCTCGCGGGAGGGCCTTACGAGCAGTACTTC. This translates into CASSPLAGGPYEQYF.

The chain recombines TRBV19 with TRBJ1-5, with D tentatively TRBD1 (6 bases). The V and J ends lost 1 base and 4 bases respectively, with 8 bases between them. The CDR3 runs 14 residues. Germline V gene lookup returns CDR1 LNHDA and CDR2 SQIVND (reference sequence). The CDR3 DNA reads TGTGCCAGTAGTATAGCACAGGGAAATCAGCCCCAGCATTTT. This codes for CASSIAQGNQPQHF.

V is TRBV28 and J is TRBJ2-2; unclear D gene. Trimming pared 6 bases from V and 1 base from J, leaving 6 bases between. CDR1 is MDHEN and CDR2 is SYDVKM in the germline V gene. The CDR3 sequence is 13 residues long. CDR3 sequence reads: CASRGMNTGELFF. DNA for the CDR3: TGTGCCAGCAGGGGGATGAACACCGGGGAGCTGTTTTTT.

V gene TRBV9 combines with J gene TRBJ2-1; D is ambiguous. Looked up from germline, CDR1 is SGDLS and CDR2 is YYNGEE. Trimming cost V 3 bases and J 2 bases, with 9 bases left between them. The CDR3 sequence is 14 residues long. The CDR3 loop reads CASSDESPYNEQFF. CDR3 bases: TGTGCCAGCAGCGACGAAAGCCCCTACAATGAGCAGTTCTTC.

This chain connects TRBV4-3 to TRBJ1-5, with 7 bases lining up with TRBD1. Looked up from germline, CDR1 is LGHNA and CDR2 is YSLEER. This CDR3 contains 17 residues. J lost 4 bases, V lost 0 bases, and 9 bases had no gene match. CDR3 region: CASSQDRVGGQNQPQHF. CDR3 DNA sequence: TGCGCCAGCAGCCAAGATAGGGTAGGGGGCCAGAATCAGCCCCAGCATTTT.

The chain carries TRBV30 and TRBJ2-1; D unresolved. The germline V gene has CDR1 GTSNPN and CDR2 SVGIG (reference sequence). The CDR3 loop spans 13 amino acids. The V end was cut by 1 base, the J end by 7 bases, with 11 bases between. The CDR3 loop reads CAWSDPNTNEQFF. The CDR3 nucleotides are TGTGCCTGGAGTGACCCCAACACGAATGAGCAGTTCTTC. Variable domain in full (rest from reference TRBV30 and TRBJ2-1): SQTIHQWPATLVQPVGSPLSLECTVEGTSNPNLYWYRQAAGRGLQLLFYSVGIGQISSEVPQNLSASRPQDRQFILSSKKLLLSDSGFYLCAWSDPNTNEQFFGPGTRLTVL.

In this sample, this clone turned up a few times. The genes are TRBV4-2 and TRBJ2-7; no firm D call. There are 14 residues in the CDR3. V lost 0 bases to trimming and J lost 4 bases, with 10 bases between them. Germline CDR1 reads LGHNA; CDR2 reads YNFKEQ. DNA for the CDR3: TGTGCCAGCAGCCAAGATTTCAAAAATTACGAGCAGTACTTC. Translated, it gives CASSQDFKNYEQYF.

The chain is built from TRBV11-2 and TRBJ2-5, with a tentative D call TRBD1 (5 bases). The germline V gene encodes CDR1 SGHAT and CDR2 FQNNGV. The V end lost 5 bases, the J end lost 2 bases, and 15 bases lay between the germline ends. The CDR3 is 15 amino acids. This CDR3 reads CASSPSGGAQETQYF. Here the CDR3 DNA reads TGTGCCAGCAGCCCGTCTGGTGGGGCACAAGAGACCCAGTACTTC.

CDR3 loop: CASSLDPPLLNSNQPQHF. The DNA for the CDR3 is TGTGCCAGCAGCCTAGACCCTCCTCTCCTGAATAGCAATCAGCCCCAGCATTTT. This chain connects TRBV7-8 to TRBJ1-5, with D uncertain. CDR1 is SGHVS, CDR2 FQNEAQ, per germline. The CDR3 contains 18 residues. Trimming cost V 5 bases and J 0 bases, with 20 bases left between them.

This clone was seen a handful of times. CDR3 DNA sequence: TGCGCCAGCAGCCAAGATTCGGGGGTAGGGCAGACCCAGTACTTC. Amino acids: CASSQDSGVGQTQYF. V usage is TRBV4-3 and J usage is TRBJ2-5; D is possibly TRBD2 (6 bases). Trimming left V 0 bases short and J 6 bases short, with 14 bases between. The CDR3 spans 15 residues. CDR1 and CDR2 from the germline V gene are LGHNA and YSLEER.

The V gene is TRBV13, the J gene TRBJ1-4; 12 positions agree with TRBD1. CDR1 is PRHDT and CDR2 is FYEKMQ in the germline V gene (reference sequence). CDR3 length: 15 amino acids. Losses at the gene ends were 8 bases for V and 7 bases for J; bases not matched to a gene: 8. In DNA form, the CDR3 reads TGTGCCAGCGGCCTAAGGGACAGGGGGCCTGAAAAACTGTTTTTT. Translating it yields CASGLRDRGPEKLFF.

The J gene is TRBJ2-7, the V gene TRBV7-8; no definite D call. CDR1 and CDR2 (germline): SGHVS, FQNEAQ. V was trimmed by 5 bases and J by 5 bases, leaving 10 bases between them. CDR3 length: 12 residues. CDR3 DNA sequence: TGTGCCAGCAGCCGAGGAAACCACGAGCAGTACTTC. This gives the protein CASSRGNHEQYF. Drawing the rest from reference TRBV7-8 and TRBJ2-7, the complete variable domain is GAGVSQSPRYKVAKRGQDVALRCDPISGHVSLFWYQQALGQGPEFLTYFQNEAQLDKSGLPSDRFFAERPEGSVSTLKIQRTQQEDSAVYLCASSRGNHEQYFGPGTRLTVT.

The rearrangement uses TRBV7-9 and TRBJ1-2; 10 nucleotides match TRBD1. The CDR3 covers 16 residues. CDR1 is SEHNR, CDR2 FQNEAQ, per germline (reference sequence). Germline trimming cut 1 base from V and 1 base from J; bases unmatched to any gene: 3. The chain's CDR3 is CASSLGQGADNYGYTF. CDR3 DNA sequence: TGTGCCAGCAGCTTAGGACAGGGGGCGGATAACTATGGCTACACCTTC. Variable domain in full (rest from reference TRBV7-9 and TRBJ1-2): DTGVSQNPRHKITKRGQNVTFRCDPISEHNRLYWYRQTLGQGPEFLTYFQNEAQLEKSRLLSDRFSAERPKGSFSTLEIQRTEQGDSAMYLCASSLGQGADNYGYTFGSGTRLTVV.

This clone came up a few times. The chain couples TRBV30 to TRBJ2-2; 7 bases map to TRBD1. V was pared by 2 bases and J by 3 bases, with 12 bases of the junction left unmatched. Germline CDR1 and CDR2: GTSNPN and SVGIG (reference sequence). The CDR3 totals 17 residues. The CDR3 region has the DNA TGTGCCTGGAGTTATAGGACAGGACAGGATTACACCGGGGAGCTGTTTTTT. Translation: CAWSYRTGQDYTGELFF.

The rearrangement joins TRBV5-4 to TRBJ2-7; D remains unclear. CDR1 is SGHNT and CDR2 is YYREEE in the germline V gene (reference sequence). Deletions cut 0 bases from V and 1 base from J, with 11 bases between. This CDR3 region has 15 residues. CDR3 nucleotides: TGTGCCAGCAGCTTGGGAGACAACCTTTCCTACGAGCAGTACTTC. This sequence encodes CASSLGDNLSYEQYF.

This clone ranks as large. The chain recombines TRBV2 with TRBJ2-7, with 12 bases identical to TRBD1. CDR1 is SNHLY, CDR2 FYNNEI, per germline. The CDR3 has 17 amino acids. Losses at the gene ends were 1 base for V and 4 bases for J; bases not matched to a gene: 8. In DNA form, the CDR3 reads TGTGCCAGCAGTGAAGAAGGGACAGGGGGCGCGGAATACGAGCAGTACTTC. It is translated as CASSEEGTGGAEYEQYF.

The chain combines TRBV27 with TRBJ1-5, with 7 bases aligning to TRBD1. CDR3 length equals 15 residues. Germline lookup yields CDR1 MNHEY and CDR2 SMNVEV (reference sequence). V trimming: 6 bases; J trimming: 0 bases; junction bases outside the gene matches: 5. CDR3 sequence reads: CASSNRGYSNQPQHF. CDR3 coding DNA: TGTGCCAGCAGCAACAGGGGTTATAGCAATCAGCCCCAGCATTTT.

This chain connects TRBV28 to TRBJ1-5; tentatively, D is TRBD1 (5 bases). This CDR3 has 15 residues. From germline, CDR1 is MDHEN and CDR2 SYDVKM. Between the trimmed V and J ends, which lost 8 bases and 1 base, there was a span of 15 bases. The CDR3, as DNA: TGTGCCAGCGGTCTATCGGGACGGAGCAATCAGCCCCAGCATTTT. Translating it yields CASGLSGRSNQPQHF.

The chain uses TRBV4-1 and TRBJ2-5; TRBD2 matches 7 bases. V gave up 0 bases and J gave up 0 bases; unmatched junction bases: 1. The CDR3 covers 15 residues. Per germline, CDR1 MGHRA and CDR2 YSYEKL. As DNA, the CDR3 is TGCGCCAGCAGCCAAGATGGACTAGACCAAGAGACCCAGTACTTC. Translating gives CASSQDGLDQETQYF.

In its sample, this clone ranks as medium-sized. The chain recombines TRBV6-6 with TRBJ1-2; D is unclear. The CDR3 length is 15 residues. The V and J ends lost 0 bases and 7 bases respectively, with 15 bases between them. Germline V lookup: CDR1 MNHNY, CDR2 SVGAGI (reference sequence). CDR3 DNA: TGTGCCAGCAGTTACTCGGGCAGCCCATATCGTGGCTACACCTTC. This codes for CASSYSGSPYRGYTF.

This clone was seen a few times. The rearrangement links TRBV5-4 to TRBJ2-7; TRBD2 might be the D (6 bases). V lost 5 bases to trimming and J lost 0 bases, with 12 bases between them. Germline V gives CDR1 SGHNT, CDR2 YYREEE (reference sequence). There are 14 residues in the CDR3. The CDR3 is CASRLGGSSYEQYF. The DNA of the CDR3 is TGTGCCAGCAGGCTTGGGGGGAGCTCCTACGAGCAGTACTTC.